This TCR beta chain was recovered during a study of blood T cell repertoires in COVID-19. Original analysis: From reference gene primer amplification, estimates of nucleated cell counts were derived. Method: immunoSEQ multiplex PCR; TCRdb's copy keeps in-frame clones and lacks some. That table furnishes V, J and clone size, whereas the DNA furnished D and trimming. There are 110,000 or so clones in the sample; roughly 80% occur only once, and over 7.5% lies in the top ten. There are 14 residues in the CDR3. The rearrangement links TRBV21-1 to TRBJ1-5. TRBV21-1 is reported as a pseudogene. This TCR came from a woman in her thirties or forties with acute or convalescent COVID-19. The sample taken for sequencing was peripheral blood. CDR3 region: CASHPGRGYQPQHF. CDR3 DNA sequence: TGTGCCAGCCACCCTGGGCGGGGGTATCAGCCCCAGCATTTT.